This T cell receptor beta chain was sequenced in a study of cytomegalovirus exposure and HLA in healthy donors. Data came from immunoSEQ multiplex PCR; TCRdb stores just in-frame clones and leaves some out. Of some 130,000 clones in the sample, roughly nine tenths were seen once. The donors belonged to the roughly 120-subject validation cohort, separate from the 666-subject first cohort. Germline CDR1 SEHNR, CDR2 FQNEAQ (reference sequence). CDR3 length: 17 residues. The germline V and J ends were trimmed by 5 bases and 7 bases, with 26 bases remaining between them. Sequenced material: PBMCs. The V and J genes are TRBV7-9 and TRBJ1-2, with a possible D match to TRBD1 (6 bases). This receptor was obtained from a woman younger than 35 in good health and CMV-seronegative. DNA for the CDR3: TGTGCCAGCAGCCTCGGAACCACAGGGTCCCCGGGGCGTGGCTACACCTTC. Translation: CASSLGTTGSPGRGYTF.